The clone carrying this TCR beta chain was observed a few times. The V end was cut by 2 bases, the J end by 4 bases, with 11 bases between. From germline, CDR1 is KGHSH and CDR2 LQKENI. The CDR3 extends over 14 amino acids. MiXCR, run by TCRdb on the 5' RACE reads, gives a single entry per CDR3 protein. The sample holds 510,000 or so distinct CDR3 sequences; 13% to 15% are singletons and the top ten take 0.35% to 0.45%. The sample belongs to a study of identical twins. The same sample was also used in a study of yellow fever vaccine responses in identical twins.

Input material: CD4+ T cells sorted from blood. The source of this sequence is a woman between 18 and 29 years old in good health. This chain links TRBV18 with TRBJ2-5, with no clear D. CDR3 in DNA: TGTGCCAGCTCACCAATGGGGTACGGAGAGACCCAGTACTTC. Its protein is CASSPMGYGETQYF.